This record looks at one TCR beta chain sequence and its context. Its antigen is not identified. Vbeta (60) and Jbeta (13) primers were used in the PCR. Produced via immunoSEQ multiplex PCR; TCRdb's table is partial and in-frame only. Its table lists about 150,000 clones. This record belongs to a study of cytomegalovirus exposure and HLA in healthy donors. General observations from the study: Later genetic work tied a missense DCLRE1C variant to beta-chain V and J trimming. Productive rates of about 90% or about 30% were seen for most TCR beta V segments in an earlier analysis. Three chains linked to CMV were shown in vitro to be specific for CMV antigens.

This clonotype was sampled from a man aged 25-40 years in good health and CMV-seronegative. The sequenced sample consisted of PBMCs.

The CDR3 DNA is TGTGCCAGCAGCGTAGCTGGACTAGCGGCCACAGATACGCAGTATTTT. Translated, it gives CASSVAGLAATDTQYF. This chain links TRBV9 with TRBJ2-3; 10 bases fit TRBD2. V gave up 0 bases and J gave up 2 bases; unmatched junction bases: 3. Per the germline V gene, CDR1 is SGDLS and CDR2 is YYNGEE. The CDR3 loop spans 16 amino acids.